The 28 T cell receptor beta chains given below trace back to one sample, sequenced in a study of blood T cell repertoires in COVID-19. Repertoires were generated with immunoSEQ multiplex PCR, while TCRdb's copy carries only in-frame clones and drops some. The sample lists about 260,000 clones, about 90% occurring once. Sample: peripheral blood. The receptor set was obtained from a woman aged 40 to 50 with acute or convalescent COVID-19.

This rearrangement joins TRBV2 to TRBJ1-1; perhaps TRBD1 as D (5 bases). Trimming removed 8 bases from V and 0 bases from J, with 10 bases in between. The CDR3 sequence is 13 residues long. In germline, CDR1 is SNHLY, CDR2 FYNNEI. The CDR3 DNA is TGTGCCAGCCGAAAGACAGTGAACACTGAAGCTTTCTTT. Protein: CASRKTVNTEAFF.

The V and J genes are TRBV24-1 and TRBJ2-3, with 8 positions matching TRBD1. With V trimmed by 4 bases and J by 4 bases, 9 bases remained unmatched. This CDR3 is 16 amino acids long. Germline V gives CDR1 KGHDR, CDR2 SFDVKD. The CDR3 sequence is CATSEPGQGSSDTQYF. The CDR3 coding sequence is TGTGCCACCAGTGAACCCGGACAGGGATCTTCAGATACGCAGTATTTT.

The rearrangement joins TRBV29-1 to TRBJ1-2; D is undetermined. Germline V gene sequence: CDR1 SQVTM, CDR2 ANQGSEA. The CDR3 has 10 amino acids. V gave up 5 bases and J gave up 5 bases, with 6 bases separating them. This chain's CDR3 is CSVLEYGYTF. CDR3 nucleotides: TGCAGCGTTTTGGAGTATGGCTACACCTTC.

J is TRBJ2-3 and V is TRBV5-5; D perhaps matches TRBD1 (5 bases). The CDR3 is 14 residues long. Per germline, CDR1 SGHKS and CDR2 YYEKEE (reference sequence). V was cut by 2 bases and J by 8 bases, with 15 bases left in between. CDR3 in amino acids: CASSLVTEYATQYF. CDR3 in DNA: TGTGCCAGCAGCTTAGTGACAGAATATGCTACGCAGTATTTT.

CDR3 in DNA: TGTGCCAGCAGCCTCGATTGGGCAGTTACCTATGGCTACACCTTC. It translates to CASSLDWAVTYGYTF. The genes are TRBV5-6 and TRBJ1-2; D uncertain. This CDR3 spans 15 amino acids. Trimming cost V 4 bases and J 4 bases, with 17 bases left between them. CDR1 SGHDT and CDR2 YYEEEE come from the germline V gene.

CDR3 in amino acids: CASSDSRGQTQYF. The CDR3 nucleotides are TGTGCCAGCAGTGACTCAAGGGGGCAGACCCAGTACTTC. The J gene is TRBJ2-5, the V gene TRBV6-4, with 7 bases matching TRBD1. The J segment lost 6 bases and the V segment lost 0 bases, leaving 1 base of the junction unmatched. Germline V gene data show CDR1 as MRHNA and CDR2 as SNTAGT. This CDR3 has 13 amino acids.

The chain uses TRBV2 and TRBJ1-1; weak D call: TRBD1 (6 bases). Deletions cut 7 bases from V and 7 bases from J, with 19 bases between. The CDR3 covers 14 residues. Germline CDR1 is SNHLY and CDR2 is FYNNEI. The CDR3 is CASTLLGGRSEAFF. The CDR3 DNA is TGTGCCAGCACCTTGCTCGGGGGGCGTAGTGAAGCTTTCTTT.

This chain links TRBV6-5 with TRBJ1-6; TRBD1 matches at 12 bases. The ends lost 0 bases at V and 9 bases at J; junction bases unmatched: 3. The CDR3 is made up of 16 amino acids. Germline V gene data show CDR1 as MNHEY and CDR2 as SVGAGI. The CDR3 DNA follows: TGTGCCAGCAGTTACTCCGGGACAGGGGGCTCTTCACCCCTCCACTTT. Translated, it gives CASSYSGTGGSSPLHF.

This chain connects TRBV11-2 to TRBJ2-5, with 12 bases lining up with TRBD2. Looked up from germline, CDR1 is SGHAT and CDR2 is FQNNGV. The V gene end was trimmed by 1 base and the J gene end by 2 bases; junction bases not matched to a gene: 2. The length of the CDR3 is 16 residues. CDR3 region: CASSLVLAGGQETQYF. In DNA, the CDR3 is TGTGCCAGCAGCTTAGTACTAGCGGGGGGACAAGAGACCCAGTACTTC.

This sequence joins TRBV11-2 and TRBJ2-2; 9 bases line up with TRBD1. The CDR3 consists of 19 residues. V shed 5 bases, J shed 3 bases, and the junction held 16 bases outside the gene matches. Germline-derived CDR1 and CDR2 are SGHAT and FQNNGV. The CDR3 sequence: CASSISPGQGFSDTGELFF. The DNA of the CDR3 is TGTGCCAGCAGCATAAGCCCGGGACAGGGATTTTCGGACACCGGGGAGCTGTTTTTT.

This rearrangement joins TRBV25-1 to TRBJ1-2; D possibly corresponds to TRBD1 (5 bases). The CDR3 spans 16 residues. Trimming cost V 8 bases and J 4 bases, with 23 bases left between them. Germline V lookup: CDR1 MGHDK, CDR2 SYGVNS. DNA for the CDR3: TGTGCCAGCGCCCCGCCGGGGACTCGAACACCCTATGGCTACACCTTC. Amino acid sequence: CASAPPGTRTPYGYTF.

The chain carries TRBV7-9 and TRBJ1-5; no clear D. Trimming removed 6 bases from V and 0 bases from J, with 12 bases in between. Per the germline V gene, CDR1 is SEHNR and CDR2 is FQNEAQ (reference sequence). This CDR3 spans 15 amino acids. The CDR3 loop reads CASSSKQNSNQPQHF. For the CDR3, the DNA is TGTGCCAGCAGTTCAAAACAGAATAGCAATCAGCCCCAGCATTTT.

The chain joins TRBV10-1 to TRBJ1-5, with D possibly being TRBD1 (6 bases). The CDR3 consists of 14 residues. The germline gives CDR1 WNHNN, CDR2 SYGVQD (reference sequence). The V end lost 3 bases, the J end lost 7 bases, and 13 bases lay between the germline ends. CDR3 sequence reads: CASSEGGDGQPQHF. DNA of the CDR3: TGCGCCAGCAGTGAAGGGGGGGACGGACAGCCCCAGCATTTT.

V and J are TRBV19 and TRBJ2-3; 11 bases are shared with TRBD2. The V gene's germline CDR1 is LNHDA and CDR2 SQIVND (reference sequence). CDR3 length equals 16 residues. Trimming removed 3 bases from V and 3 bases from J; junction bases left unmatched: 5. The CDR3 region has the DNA TGTGCCAGTAGTATCCTCCTAGCGGGGGGTACAGATACGCAGTATTTT. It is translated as CASSILLAGGTDTQYF.

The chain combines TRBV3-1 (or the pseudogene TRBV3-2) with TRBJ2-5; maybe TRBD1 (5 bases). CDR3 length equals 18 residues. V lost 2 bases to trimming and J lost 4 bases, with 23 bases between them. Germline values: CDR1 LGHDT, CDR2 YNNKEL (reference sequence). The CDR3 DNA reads TGTGCCAGCAGCCAACCCTTTGGACACTCCAACCTAGGAGAGACCCAGTACTTC. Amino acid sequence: CASSQPFGHSNLGETQYF.

CDR3 nucleotides: TGTGCCAGCAGTTACTCCTCAGGGCGTGGAAACACCATATATTTT. It specifies CASSYSSGRGNTIYF. The gene calls are TRBV6-6 and TRBJ1-3; weak D call: TRBD1 (5 bases). The CDR3 sequence is 15 residues long. Trimming cost V 0 bases and J 3 bases, with 9 bases left between them. Germline loops: CDR1 MNHNY, CDR2 SVGAGI (reference sequence).

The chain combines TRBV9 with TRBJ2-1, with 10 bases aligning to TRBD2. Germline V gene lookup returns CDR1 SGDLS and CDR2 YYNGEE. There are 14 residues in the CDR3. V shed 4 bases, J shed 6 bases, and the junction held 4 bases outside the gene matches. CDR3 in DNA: TGTGCCAGCAGCACCTGGACTAGCGGCAATGAGCAGTTCTTC. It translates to CASSTWTSGNEQFF.

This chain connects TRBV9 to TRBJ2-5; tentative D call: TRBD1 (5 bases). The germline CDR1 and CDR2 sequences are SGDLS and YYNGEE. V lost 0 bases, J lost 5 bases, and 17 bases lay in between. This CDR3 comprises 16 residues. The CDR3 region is CASSVDIVAGLETQYF. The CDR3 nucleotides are TGTGCCAGCAGCGTAGATATCGTGGCAGGGCTGGAGACCCAGTACTTC.

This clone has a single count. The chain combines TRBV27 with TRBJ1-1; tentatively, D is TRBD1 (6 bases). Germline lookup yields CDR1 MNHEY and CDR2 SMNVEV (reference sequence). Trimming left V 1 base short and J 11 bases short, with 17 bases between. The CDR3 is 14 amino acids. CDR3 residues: CASSLLNRASDAFF. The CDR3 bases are TGTGCCAGCAGTTTATTAAACAGGGCCAGCGACGCTTTCTTT.

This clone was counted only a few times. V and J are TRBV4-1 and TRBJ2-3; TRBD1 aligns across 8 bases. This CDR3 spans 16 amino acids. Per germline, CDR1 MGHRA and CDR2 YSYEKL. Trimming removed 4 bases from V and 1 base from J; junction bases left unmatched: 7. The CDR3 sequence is CASSLGQGGGTDTQYF. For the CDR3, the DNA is TGCGCCAGCAGCCTAGGACAGGGAGGTGGCACAGATACGCAGTATTTT.

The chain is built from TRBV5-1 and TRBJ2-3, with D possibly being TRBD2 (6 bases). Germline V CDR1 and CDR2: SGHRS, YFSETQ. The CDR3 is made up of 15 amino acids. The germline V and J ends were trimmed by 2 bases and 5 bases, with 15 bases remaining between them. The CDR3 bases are TGCGCCAGCAGCTTAGGAGGGAATCGACAAGATACGCAGTATTTT. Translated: CASSLGGNRQDTQYF. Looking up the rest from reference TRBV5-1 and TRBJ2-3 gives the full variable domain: KAGVTQTPRYLIKTRGQQVTLSCSPISGHRSVSWYQQTPGQGLQFLFEYFSETQRNKGNFPGRFSGRQFSNSRSEMNVSTLELGDSALYLCASSLGGNRQDTQYFGPGTRLTVL.

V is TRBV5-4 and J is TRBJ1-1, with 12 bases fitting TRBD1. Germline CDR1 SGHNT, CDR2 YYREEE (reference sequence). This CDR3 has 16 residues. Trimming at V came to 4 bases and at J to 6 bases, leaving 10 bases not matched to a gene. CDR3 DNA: TGTGCCAGCAGCCCTGGGACAGGGGGCGTAGGGGCTGAAGCTTTCTTT. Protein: CASSPGTGGVGAEAFF.

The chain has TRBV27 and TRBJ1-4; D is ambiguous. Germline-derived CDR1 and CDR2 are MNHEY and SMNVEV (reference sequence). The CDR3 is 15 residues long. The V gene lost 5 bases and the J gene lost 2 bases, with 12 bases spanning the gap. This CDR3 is CASSPEWPTNEKLFF. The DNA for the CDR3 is TGTGCCAGCAGTCCGGAGTGGCCCACTAATGAAAAACTGTTTTTT.

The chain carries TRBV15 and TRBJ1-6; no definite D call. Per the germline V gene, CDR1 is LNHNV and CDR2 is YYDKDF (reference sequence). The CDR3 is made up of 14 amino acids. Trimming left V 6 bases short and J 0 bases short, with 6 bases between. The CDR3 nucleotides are TGTGCCACCAGGATGAGCTCCTATAATTCACCCCTCCACTTT. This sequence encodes CATRMSSYNSPLHF.

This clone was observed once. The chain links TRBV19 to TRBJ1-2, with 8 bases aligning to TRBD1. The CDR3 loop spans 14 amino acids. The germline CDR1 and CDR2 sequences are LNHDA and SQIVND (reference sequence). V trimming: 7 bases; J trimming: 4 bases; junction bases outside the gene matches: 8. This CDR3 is CASKPGQGLYGYTF. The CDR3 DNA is TGTGCCAGTAAACCCGGACAGGGCCTCTATGGCTACACCTTC.

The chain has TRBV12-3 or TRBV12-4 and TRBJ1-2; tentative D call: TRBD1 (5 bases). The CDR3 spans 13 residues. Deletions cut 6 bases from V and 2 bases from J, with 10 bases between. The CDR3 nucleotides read TGTGCCAGCAGAACAGGATTGAACTATGGCTACACCTTC. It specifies CASRTGLNYGYTF.

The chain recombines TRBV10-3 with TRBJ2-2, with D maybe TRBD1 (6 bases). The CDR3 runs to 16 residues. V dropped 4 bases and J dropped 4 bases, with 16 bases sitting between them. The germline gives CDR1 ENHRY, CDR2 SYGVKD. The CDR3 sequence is CAISGGGLFPTGELFF. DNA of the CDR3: TGTGCCATCAGTGGAGGGGGTCTCTTCCCCACCGGGGAGCTGTTTTTT.

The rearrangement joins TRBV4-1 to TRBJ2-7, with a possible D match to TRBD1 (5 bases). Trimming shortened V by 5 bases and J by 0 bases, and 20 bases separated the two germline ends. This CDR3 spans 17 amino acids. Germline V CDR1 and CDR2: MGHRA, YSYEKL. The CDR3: CASSAGHLPPISYEQYV. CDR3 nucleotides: TGCGCCAGCAGCGCCGGACACTTGCCCCCGATCTCCTACGAGCAGTACGTC.